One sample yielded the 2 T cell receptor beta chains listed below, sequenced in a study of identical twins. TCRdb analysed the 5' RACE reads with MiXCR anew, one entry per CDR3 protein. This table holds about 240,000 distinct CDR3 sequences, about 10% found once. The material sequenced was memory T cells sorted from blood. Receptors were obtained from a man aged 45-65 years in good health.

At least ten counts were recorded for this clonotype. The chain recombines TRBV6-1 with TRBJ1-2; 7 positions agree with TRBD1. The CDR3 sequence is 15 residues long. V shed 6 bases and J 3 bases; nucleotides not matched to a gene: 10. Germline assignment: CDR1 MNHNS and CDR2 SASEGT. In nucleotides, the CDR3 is TGTGCCAGCAGCCCAGGGACAGCAGGATACTATGGCTACACCTTC. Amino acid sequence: CASSPGTAGYYGYTF.

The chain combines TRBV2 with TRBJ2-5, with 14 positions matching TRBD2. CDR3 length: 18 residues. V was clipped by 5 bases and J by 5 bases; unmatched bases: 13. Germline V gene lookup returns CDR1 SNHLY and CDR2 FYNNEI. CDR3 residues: CASSHYGTSGSQRETQYF. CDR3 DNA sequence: TGTGCCAGCAGTCACTACGGGACTAGCGGGAGCCAAAGGGAGACCCAGTACTTC.